This TCR beta chain emerged from a study of CD8 T cells in ankylosing spondylitis. The study's findings and limits: Apparently characteristic of ankylosing spondylitis blood was a TCR beta motif (eight highly homologous variants). Past studies reported some motif variants in reactive arthritis synovial fluid and blood.

TCRdb re-called the 5' RACE reads with MiXCR, one entry per CDR3 protein. The sample has approximately 190,000 distinct CDR3 sequences; under 15% are singletons. Only a few counts were recorded for this clonotype. What it binds is unknown. This TCR derives from a female donor with ankylosing spondylitis or in good health (not recorded which). The sequencing input was blood, either unsorted or a sorted T cell fraction (not recorded which).

The CDR3 protein is CASSPQEGPLETQYF. CDR3 sequence (DNA): TGTGCCAGCAGCCCGCAGGAGGGCCCCTTAGAGACCCAGTACTTC. The chain is built from TRBV7-3 and TRBJ2-5, with D tentatively TRBD2 (6 bases). Germline CDR1 is SGHTA and CDR2 is FQGTGA. This CDR3 region has 15 residues. V lost 5 bases to trimming and J lost 4 bases, with 17 bases between them.